This T cell receptor (beta chain) was documented in a study of CD8 T cells in Susac syndrome (dated by TCRdb to the late 2010s). In the study overall: Among the Susac syndrome patients who were sequenced, clinically active disease was present in six and clinical remission was observed in eight. Whether CD8+ T cell activation and differentiation in Susac syndrome was antigen driven was tested using repertoire sequencing. At the time of blood withdrawal, Susac syndrome patients were either therapy-naive, taking corticosteroids (with some also receiving IVIg), or on IVIg alone. Summary of the overall study and its limitations: The TCR sequencing and HLA analysis was acknowledged to have included a relatively small number of individuals. The CD4+ T cell repertoire of patients with Susac syndrome showed no detectable clonal expansion.

This clonotype appeared a single time. The target of this receptor is not known. No base-level quality is on record; no much larger clone is a single base apart. On its own, one read is weak support. High-throughput TCR beta sequencing profiled peripheral blood CD8+ and CD4+ T cells from healthy donors, Susac syndrome patients and multiple sclerosis patients. The Susac syndrome patients fulfilled recently defined diagnostic criteria for definite or probable disease. Bulk CD8+ and CD4+ T cells were purified by magnetic negative isolation, while CD8+ TEMRA cells were enriched using FACS. Blood was drawn into EDTA tubes, processed within 24 hours, and PBMCs were isolated by density gradient centrifugation. PBMCs destined for TCR sequencing were cryopreserved in liquid nitrogen and later thawed in a 37 °C water bath. A purity of at least 90% was achieved for sorted or isolated CD4+, CD8+ and CD8+ TEMRA cells.

RNA was extracted with the RNeasy kit and 0.5 to 1 ug was reverse transcribed using random hexamers. TCR beta CDR3 regions were amplified with the immunoSEQ multiplex PCR assay covering 54 Vbeta and 13 Jbeta segments. To correct PCR amplification bias, a synthetic template baseline was used for both primer optimization and computational correction. As for the authors' bioinformatics: Reads were assigned to V, D and J genes according to IMGT and analyzed in immunoSEQ Analyzer, with only productive sequences retained. To calculate clonality, Shannon entropy was normalized by log2 of the number of productive unique sequences and then subtracted from one. For each patient and control, public and private clones were evaluated within the 100 most prevalent clones. Clones were defined as Susac-specific when absent from the healthy and MS cohorts, from fewer than 1,200 published viral clones and from other ImmuneACCESS disease sequences. Using fastp trimming at Q25 and MiXCR clonotype assembly, TCRdb reanalyzed the public sequencing data and kept in-frame beta chains. Each entry is one CDR3 protein sequence, shown with its most common DNA and genes. The V and J calls and clone size come from TCRdb's table, not from the authors' own analysis. The sample table holds about 120,000 distinct CDR3 sequences, of which roughly 95% were seen once. About 0.14% of the sample belongs to the ten largest clones.

The sample comprised CD4+ T cells from PBMCs. The sequence was collected from a human donor with Susac syndrome.

The CDR3: CASSLALAGEETQYF. Read as DNA, the sequence is TGTGCCAGCAGCTTAGCCCTAGCGGGAGAAGAGACCCAGTACTTC. The rearranged chain carries TRBV7-9 and TRBJ2-5, with TRBD2 identical over 10 junction bases. Its CDR3 holds 15 amino acids, cysteine through phenylalanine. The CDR3 DNA has 45 bases and is translated from base 1. V is cut back by 0 bases and J by 3 bases, with 1 base in the junction unmatched. Looking up the germline V gene (reference sequence) yields CDR1 SEHNR and CDR2 FQNEAQ.